This entry is about one TCR beta chain. Its antigen is undetermined. The read finishes 3 residues shy of the CDR3 end, and the germline J gene is used to complete it. Germline V CDR1 and CDR2: DFQATT, SNEGSKA (reference sequence). The CDR3 spans 16 residues. Trimming cost V 0 bases and J 1 base, with 10 bases left between them. This entry belongs to a study of Tregs in tolerant kidney transplant recipients. As for the study in general: Related graft donors supplied nonmyeloablative bone marrow transplants, and mixed chimerism was transient. Broader study findings: Few patients were studied, so findings need validation in larger groups.

TCRdb's copy holds only in-frame clones and misses some; the assay was immunoSEQ multiplex PCR. The sample table includes approximately 49,000 clones. This rearrangement joins TRBV20-1 to TRBJ1-6, with D possibly TRBD1 on 5 matching bases. This specimen consisted of CD4+ T cells from blood, obtained before the transplant. This receptor was identified in a human donor who received a combined kidney and bone marrow transplant. The CDR3 reads CSARDIGGSYNSPLHF. The covered CDR3 bases are TGCAGTGCTAGAGATATCGGGGGATCCTATAATTCACCC.